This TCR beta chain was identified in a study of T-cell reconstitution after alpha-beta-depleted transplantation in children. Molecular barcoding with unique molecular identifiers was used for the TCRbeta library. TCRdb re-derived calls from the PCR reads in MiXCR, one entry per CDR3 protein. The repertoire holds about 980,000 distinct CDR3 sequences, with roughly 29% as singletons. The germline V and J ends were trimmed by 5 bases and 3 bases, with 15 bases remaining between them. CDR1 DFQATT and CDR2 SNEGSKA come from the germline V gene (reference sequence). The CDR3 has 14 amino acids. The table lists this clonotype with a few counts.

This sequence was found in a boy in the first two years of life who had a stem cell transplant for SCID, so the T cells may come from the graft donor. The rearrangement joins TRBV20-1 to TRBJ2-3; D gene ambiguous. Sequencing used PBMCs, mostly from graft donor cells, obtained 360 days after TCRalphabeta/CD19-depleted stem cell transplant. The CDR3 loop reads CSAAFVTVTDTQYF. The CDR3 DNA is TGCAGTGCTGCTTTCGTCACTGTGACAGATACGCAGTATTTT.